A selection of T cell receptor beta chains follows, all from one sample in a study of shared clonotypes between healthy human individuals. TCRdb's copy holds only in-frame clones and misses some; the assay was immunoSEQ multiplex PCR. The sample includes about 2.3 million clones, 85% to 95% of them seen just once. Sample: naive CD4+ T cells from PBMCs. The receptors were sampled from a man between 18 and 29 years old in good health. Some clones in this sample may be carry-over from other donors' samples. Each CDR3 is given with its conserved first and last residue. The D gene is left open where the match is weak. Only part of the rows carry a size: once, few, many, or a class if the clone is expanded.

v_call,d_call,clone_size,j_call,cdr3_nt,cdr3_aa
TRBV18,.,.,TRBJ2-1,TGTGCCAGCACCGAAAGCGGGCATGAGCAGTTCTTC,CASTESGHEQFF
TRBV27,.,.,TRBJ2-1,TGTGCCAGCAGTTTCCCTAAGCAGTTCTTC,CASSFPKQFF
TRBV6-1,.,.,TRBJ2-1,TGTGCCAGCAAACTGGCGGGATGGAGCTATGAGCAGTTCTTC,CASKLAGWSYEQFF
TRBV28,TRBD1,.,TRBJ2-7,TGTGCCAGCAGGCGTTCGACAGGGTATCGGGTCGAGCAGTACTTC,CASRRSTGYRVEQYF
TRBV25-1,.,.,TRBJ2-1,TGTGCCAGCAGTGAATTGCCGTTCCGGCAGTTCTTC,CASSELPFRQFF
TRBV7-8,TRBD1,.,TRBJ1-2,TGTGCCAGCAGTCAAACGGGACAGGGTTTCTATGGCTACACCTTC,CASSQTGQGFYGYTF
TRBV5-1,.,.,TRBJ2-2,TGCGCCAGCAGCTTGTCTGGGGGAATTGGCACCGGGGAGCTGTTTTTT,CASSLSGGIGTGELFF
TRBV30,TRBD2,.,TRBJ2-3,TGTGCCTGGAGTCGCGGGACTAGCGGGCCCACAGATACGCAGTATTTT,CAWSRGTSGPTDTQYF
TRBV5-4,.,.,TRBJ2-5,TGTGCCAGCAGCTTCGGGGCGGGGGAGACCCAGTACTTC,CASSFGAGETQYF
TRBV5-1,.,.,TRBJ2-3,TGCGCCAGCACCGCTAGCGCAAACACAGATACGCAGTATTTT,CASTASANTDTQYF
TRBV5-6,.,.,TRBJ2-1,TGTGCCAGCAGCCCCGGGACAAGGAAAATTCCCTACAATGAGCAGTTCTTC,CASSPGTRKIPYNEQFF
TRBV27,.,.,TRBJ1-1,TGTGCCAGCGGAACCGGGATTAGGCACACTGAAGCTTTCTTT,CASGTGIRHTEAFF
TRBV4-2,.,.,TRBJ1-1,TGTGCCAGCAGCCAAGATGGGGGGGAGGGGCGGACTGAAGCTTTCTTT,CASSQDGGEGRTEAFF
TRBV18,.,.,TRBJ1-4,TGTGCCAGCTCACCAGTAGGGACTGGGGTTGAAAAACTGTTTTTT,CASSPVGTGVEKLFF
TRBV28,TRBD1,.,TRBJ1-1,TGTGCCAGCAGTCAACCGGACAGGGGGAGTACTGAAGCTTTCTTT,CASSQPDRGSTEAFF
TRBV7-2,.,.,TRBJ2-7,TGTGCCAGCAGCTTATACCCGACGGGGACCTACGAGCAGTACTTC,CASSLYPTGTYEQYF
TRBV18,.,.,TRBJ1-3,TGTGCCAGCTCACCGGTTCTCTCGTCTGGAAACACCATATATTTT,CASSPVLSSGNTIYF
TRBV2,TRBD1,few,TRBJ1-4,TGTGCCAGCAGCCGGGACAGGACTGAAAAACTGTTTTTT,CASSRDRTEKLFF
TRBV18,TRBD2,.,TRBJ2-3,TGTGCCAGCTCACCACGTCTTATCCCTAGCGGGAGAGGGAGCACAGATACGCAGTATTTT,CASSPRLIPSGRGSTDTQYF
TRBV5-4,.,.,TRBJ1-3,TGTGCCAGCAGCGCGGGAGACACCATATATTTT,CASSAGDTIYF
TRBV2,.,once,TRBJ2-7,TGTGCCAGCAGTGAGTCGGCAGGGGCGAGGGAGCAGTACTTC,CASSESAGAREQYF
TRBV5-5,.,once,TRBJ2-1,TGTGCCAGCAGCTGGGCTGGCGGATCCAATGAGCAGTTCTTC,CASSWAGGSNEQFF
TRBV6-1,TRBD2,once,TRBJ2-7,TGTGCCAGCAGTGGAAAGGGACTAGGAGTTAACGAGCAGTACTTC,CASSGKGLGVNEQYF
TRBV5-1,.,once,TRBJ2-1,TGCGCCAGCAGCTTCGGGGGCCCGGGAGTTAATGAGCAGTTCTTC,CASSFGGPGVNEQFF
TRBV4-1,TRBD2,.,TRBJ2-2,TGCGCCAGCAGTCTCGGACTAGCGGGAGTACCCGGGGAGCTGTTTTTT,CASSLGLAGVPGELFF
TRBV18,.,once,TRBJ1-4,TGTGCCAGCTCACCACAGGAGGTCCCAACTAATGAAAAACTGTTTTTT,CASSPQEVPTNEKLFF
TRBV18,TRBD2,.,TRBJ2-7,TGTGCCAGCTCATTGGGACTAGGGGAAACCTACGAGCAGTACTTC,CASSLGLGETYEQYF
TRBV5-1,.,once,TRBJ1-5,TGCGCCAGCAGCTTCGGGGGGGGCACCCAGCCCCAGCATTTT,CASSFGGGTQPQHF
TRBV14,TRBD1,.,TRBJ1-1,TGTGCCAGCAGCAAACTGGACAGGGTGAGTGAAGCTTTCTTT,CASSKLDRVSEAFF
TRBV7-2,.,.,TRBJ2-7,TGTGCCAGCACCACCATGGGGGGGGCCGGTATCTACGAGCAGTACTTC,CASTTMGGAGIYEQYF
TRBV2,TRBD1,.,TRBJ2-6,TGTGCCAGCAGTGCGGACAGGGGAGCTGGGGCCAACGTCCTGACTTTC,CASSADRGAGANVLTF
TRBV28,.,.,TRBJ2-6,TGTGCCAGCAGGCCCGGAGAGGATTCTGGGGCCAACGTCCTGACTTTC,CASRPGEDSGANVLTF
TRBV28,TRBD1,.,TRBJ1-4,TGTGCCAGCAGGTCAGACAGGGGAACTAATGAAAAACTGTTTTTT,CASRSDRGTNEKLFF
TRBV10-3,TRBD2,.,TRBJ2-7,TGTGCCATCAGTGGGGCGGGAGGCCAGGGTGTTAGGGTGCAGTACTTC,CAISGAGGQGVRVQYF
TRBV6-5,.,.,TRBJ1-2,TGTGCCAGCAGGCCACAAGGCTCGGTGTGGAATGGCTACACCTTC,CASRPQGSVWNGYTF
TRBV7-2,.,.,TRBJ1-2,TGTGCCAGCAGCTTGGTCCAGATGTATGGCTACACCTTC,CASSLVQMYGYTF
TRBV7-3,.,.,TRBJ1-1,TGTGCCAGCAGCTTTACCGTTAACACTGAAGCTTTCTTT,CASSFTVNTEAFF
TRBV2,.,once,TRBJ2-1,TGTGCCAGCAGGTCCCCCGGGGGCGCGCAGTTCTTC,CASRSPGGAQFF
TRBV2,TRBD2,once,TRBJ2-2,TGTGCCAGCGGGGCACTAGCGGGAGGTTCGAACACCGGGGAGCTGTTTTTT,CASGALAGGSNTGELFF
TRBV20-1,.,.,TRBJ1-1,TGCAGTGCTAGAGTATTAGGGGAAGCTTTCTTT,CSARVLGEAFF
TRBV2,TRBD1,.,TRBJ2-2,TGTGCCAGCAGTGGCCGGGACAGGGGGCGCGGGAACACCGGGGAGCTGTTTTTT,CASSGRDRGRGNTGELFF
TRBV2,TRBD2,.,TRBJ2-3,TGTGCCAGCCGCCGCCTGGCGGGAGGCAGAGCAGATACGCAGTATTTT,CASRRLAGGRADTQYF
TRBV7-2,.,.,TRBJ1-1,TGTGCCAGCAGCTTAATGGGGTATTGGGGCACTGAAGCTTTCTTT,CASSLMGYWGTEAFF
TRBV7-3,.,.,TRBJ2-2,TGTGCCAGCAGCTTAGGGGCAGACACCGGGGAGCTGTTTTTT,CASSLGADTGELFF